These 15 T cell receptor beta chains share one sample of origin, sequenced in a study of CD8 T cells in ankylosing spondylitis. The study's findings and limits: A motif in TCR beta, a set of eight highly homologous variants, appeared characteristic of ankylosing spondylitis blood.

Their antigens remain unidentified. One entry per CDR3 protein, called by TCRdb with MiXCR from the 5' RACE reads. Altogether around 540,000 distinct CDR3 sequences are present, roughly 13% being singletons, with the ten largest covering around 7%. Sequenced material: blood, either unsorted or a sorted T cell fraction (not recorded which). All receptors come from a male donor with ankylosing spondylitis.

This chain joins TRBV4-1 and TRBJ1-1, with 8 positions matching TRBD1. CDR3 length: 17 residues. With V trimmed by 0 bases and J by 5 bases, 11 bases remained unmatched. From germline, CDR1 is MGHRA and CDR2 YSYEKL. The CDR3 DNA reads as TGCGCCAGCAGCCAAGAAGGTCCTTCAGGGGGCATAACTGAAGCTTTCTTT. As protein: CASSQEGPSGGITEAFF.

The chain is built from TRBV29-1 and TRBJ2-1; tentative D call: TRBD1 (5 bases). The CDR3 contains 11 residues. Germline V gives CDR1 SQVTM, CDR2 ANQGSEA. V lost 6 bases and J lost 7, with 10 bases in between. The CDR3 DNA sequence: TGCAGCGTCGGACATTGGAATGAGCAGTTCTTC. Translated: CSVGHWNEQFF.

V usage is TRBV3-1 and J usage is TRBJ1-6; no reliable D call. CDR1 LGHDT and CDR2 YNNKEL come from the germline V gene (reference sequence). V shed 1 base and J shed 7 bases, with 11 bases lying between them. The CDR3 extends over 15 amino acids. The CDR3 bases are TGTGCCAGCAGCCAAGCGGACTTCGTCAATTCACCCCTCCACTTT. Its translation is CASSQADFVNSPLHF.

This clonotype was observed at least ten times. The chain links TRBV7-9 to TRBJ2-4; 8 nucleotides line up with TRBD2. Looked up from germline, CDR1 is SEHNR and CDR2 is FQNEAQ (reference sequence). Unmatched junction bases numbered 5, after V lost 2 bases and J lost 2 bases. The CDR3 length is 16 residues. The CDR3 spells CASSLRVAGSKNIQYF. The CDR3 DNA is TGTGCCAGCAGCTTAAGGGTAGCGGGGTCCAAAAACATTCAGTACTTC.

This clonotype was seen repeatedly, ten times or more. The chain recombines TRBV10-3 with TRBJ1-5; TRBD1 is a possible D gene (5 bases). Trimming left V 0 bases short and J 1 base short, with 10 bases between. Germline assignment: CDR1 ENHRY and CDR2 SYGVKD. CDR3 length equals 16 residues. DNA for the CDR3: TGTGCCATCAGTGAGTCAGGAGGGGCGAGCAATCAGCCCCAGCATTTT. Translation: CAISESGGASNQPQHF.

In its sample, this clonotype was seen a few times. The rearrangement joins TRBV29-1 to TRBJ2-3, with 9 positions matching TRBD2. Per germline, CDR1 SQVTM and CDR2 ANQGSEA. The V segment lost 8 bases and the J segment 1 base; nucleotides outside the gene matches: 4. There are 13 residues in the CDR3. DNA of the CDR3: TGCAGCCTGATAGCGGGAGGCACAGATACGCAGTATTTT. Translating gives CSLIAGGTDTQYF.

This clonotype was seen more than once but under ten times. The chain recombines TRBV5-1 with TRBJ2-5; 16 nucleotides agree with TRBD2. CDR1 SGHRS and CDR2 YFSETQ come from the germline V gene. This CDR3 is 14 amino acids long. V lost 6 bases, J lost 9 bases, and 5 bases stayed unmatched. CDR3 coding DNA: TGCGCCAGCACCGAGGGACTAGCGGGAGGGCCCCAGTACTTC. Protein product: CASTEGLAGGPQYF.

This clonotype came up a few times. J is TRBJ2-3 and V is TRBV6-4; D assignment may be TRBD1 or TRBD2 (5 bases each). In germline, CDR1 is MRHNA, CDR2 SNTAGT. The CDR3 runs to 16 residues. Deletions cut 1 base from V and 8 bases from J, with 19 bases between. The CDR3 region is CASSDWNRDPRGTQYF. Here the CDR3 DNA reads TGTGCCAGCAGTGACTGGAACCGGGACCCTCGGGGTACGCAGTATTTT.

This chain uses TRBV29-1 with TRBJ2-7; TRBD1 aligns across 8 bases. Germline loops: CDR1 SQVTM, CDR2 ANQGSEA. The J segment lost 4 bases and the V segment lost 4 bases, leaving 6 bases of the junction unmatched. CDR3 length equals 13 residues. CDR3 amino acids: CSVGRQGKYEQYF. The CDR3 DNA reads TGCAGCGTTGGGCGACAGGGGAAATACGAGCAGTACTTC.

This sequence joins TRBV7-2 and TRBJ1-1, with 7 bases fitting TRBD1. The CDR3 loop spans 15 amino acids. Germline V CDR1 and CDR2: SGHTA, FQGNSA. Trimming cost V 5 bases and J 1 base; bases outside gene matches: 7. CDR3 nucleotides: TGTGCCAGCAGCCTCGACAGGGCCGCGAACACTGAAGCTTTCTTT. Residues: CASSLDRAANTEAFF.

This clonotype has only a few counts. V usage is TRBV7-2 and J usage is TRBJ1-1, with D possibly being TRBD1 (5 bases). Trimming pared 4 bases from V and 5 bases from J, leaving 14 bases between. The CDR3 loop spans 14 amino acids. The germline V gene encodes CDR1 SGHTA and CDR2 FQGNSA. CDR3 region: CASSWDPVRTEAFF. DNA for the CDR3: TGTGCCAGCAGCTGGGACCCTGTAAGAACTGAAGCTTTCTTT.

This clonotype occurred a few times. The rearrangement links TRBV4-2 to TRBJ2-1; no reliable D call. Trimming stripped 1 base from V and 8 bases from J, with 6 bases between. CDR1 is LGHNA, CDR2 YNFKEQ, per germline. This CDR3 has 12 residues. The DNA of the CDR3 is TGTGCCAGCAGCCAAGTGTCGTATGAGCAGTTCTTC. Protein product: CASSQVSYEQFF.

This clonotype was seen ten or more times. The V and J genes are TRBV15 and TRBJ2-1, with D hard to call. The germline V gene encodes CDR1 LNHNV and CDR2 YYDKDF (reference sequence). The CDR3 is 12 amino acids. Deletions cut 1 base from V and 4 bases from J, with 2 bases between. CDR3 region: CATSRGYNEQFF. DNA for the CDR3: TGTGCCACCAGCAGAGGATACAATGAGCAGTTCTTC.

This clonotype has more than one count but fewer than ten. The V call is TRBV7-9, the J call TRBJ2-7, with D perhaps matching TRBD2 (5 bases). Germline CDR1 is SEHNR and CDR2 is FQNEAQ (reference sequence). This CDR3 is 14 amino acids long. This CDR3 reads CASSLAFGGAEQYV. In DNA, the CDR3 is TGTGCCAGCAGCCTAGCCTTTGGCGGTGCCGAGCAGTACGTC.

The chain joins TRBV7-2 to TRBJ2-3; 9 positions agree with TRBD2. The V segment lost 2 bases and the J segment 8 bases; nucleotides outside the gene matches: 5. This CDR3 is built from 14 residues. CDR1 and CDR2 from the germline V gene are SGHTA and FQGNSA. The DNA of the CDR3 is TGTGCCAGCAGCTTAATAGCGGGAGACGTTACGCAGTATTTT. Residues: CASSLIAGDVTQYF.